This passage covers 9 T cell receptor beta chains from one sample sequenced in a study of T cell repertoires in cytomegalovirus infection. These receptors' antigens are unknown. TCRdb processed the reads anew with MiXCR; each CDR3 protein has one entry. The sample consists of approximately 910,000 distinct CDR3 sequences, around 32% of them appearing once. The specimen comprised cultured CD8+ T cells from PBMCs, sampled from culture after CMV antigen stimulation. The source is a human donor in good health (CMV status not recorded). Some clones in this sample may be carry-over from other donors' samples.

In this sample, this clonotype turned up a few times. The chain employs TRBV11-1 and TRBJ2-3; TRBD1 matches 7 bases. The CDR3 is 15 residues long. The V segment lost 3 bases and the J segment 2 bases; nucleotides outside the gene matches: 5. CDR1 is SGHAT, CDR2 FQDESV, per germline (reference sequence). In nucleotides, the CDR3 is TGTGCCAGCAGCTTGTGGACAGGCGTCACAGATACGCAGTATTTT. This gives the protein CASSLWTGVTDTQYF.

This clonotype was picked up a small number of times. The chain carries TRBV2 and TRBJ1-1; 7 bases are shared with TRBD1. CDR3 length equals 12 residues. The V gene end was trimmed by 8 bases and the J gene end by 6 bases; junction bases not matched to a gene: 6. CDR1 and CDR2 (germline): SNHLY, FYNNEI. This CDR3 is CASVRGQAEAFF. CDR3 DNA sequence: TGTGCCAGCGTGAGGGGGCAAGCTGAAGCTTTCTTT.

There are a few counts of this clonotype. This chain's CDR3 is CASSLEVMNTGELFF. DNA for the CDR3: TGTGCCAGCAGCTTGGAGGTTATGAACACCGGGGAGCTGTTTTTT. V and J are TRBV5-4 and TRBJ2-2, with D uncertain. V was shortened by 0 bases and J by 1 base, with 7 bases between the two germline ends. In germline, CDR1 is SGHNT, CDR2 YYREEE (reference sequence). This CDR3 region has 15 residues.

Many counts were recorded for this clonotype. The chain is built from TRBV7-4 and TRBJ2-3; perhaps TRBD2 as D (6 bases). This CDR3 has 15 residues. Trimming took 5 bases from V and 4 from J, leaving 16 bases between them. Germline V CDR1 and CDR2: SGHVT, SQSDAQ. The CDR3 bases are TGTGCCAGCAGCCCCATGGGGGGTATTGCAGATACGCAGTATTTT. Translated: CASSPMGGIADTQYF.

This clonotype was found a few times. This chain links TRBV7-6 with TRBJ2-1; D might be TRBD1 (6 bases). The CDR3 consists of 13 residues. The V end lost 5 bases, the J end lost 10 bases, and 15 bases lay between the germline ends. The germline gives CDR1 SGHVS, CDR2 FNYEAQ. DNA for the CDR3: TGTGCCAGCAGCCCAGGGGTGGGTGGAGAGCAGTTCTTC. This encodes CASSPGVGGEQFF.

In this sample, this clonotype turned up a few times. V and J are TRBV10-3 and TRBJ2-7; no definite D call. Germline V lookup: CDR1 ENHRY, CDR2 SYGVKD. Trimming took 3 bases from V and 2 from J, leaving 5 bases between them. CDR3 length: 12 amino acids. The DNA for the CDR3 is TGTGCCATCAGTGAACCCACCTACGAGCAGTACTTC. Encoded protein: CAISEPTYEQYF.

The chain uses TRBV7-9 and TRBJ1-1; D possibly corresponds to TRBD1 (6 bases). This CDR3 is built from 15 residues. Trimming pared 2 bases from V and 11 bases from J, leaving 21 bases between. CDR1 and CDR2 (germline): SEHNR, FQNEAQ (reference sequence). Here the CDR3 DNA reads TGTGCCAGCAGCTTACCCCCATCAGGGGATGTCGTGGCTTTCTTT. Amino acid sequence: CASSLPPSGDVVAFF.

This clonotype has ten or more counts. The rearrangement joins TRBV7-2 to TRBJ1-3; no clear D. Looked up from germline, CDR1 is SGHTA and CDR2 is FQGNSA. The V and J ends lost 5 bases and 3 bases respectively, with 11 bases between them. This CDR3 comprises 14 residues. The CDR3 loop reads CASSQTTIGNTIYF. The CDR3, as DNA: TGTGCCAGCAGCCAAACTACAATTGGAAACACCATATATTTT.

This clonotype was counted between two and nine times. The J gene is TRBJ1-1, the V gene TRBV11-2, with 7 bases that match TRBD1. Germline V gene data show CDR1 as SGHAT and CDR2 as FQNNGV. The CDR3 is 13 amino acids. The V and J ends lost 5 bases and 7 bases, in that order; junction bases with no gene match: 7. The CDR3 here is CASSPRTGFEAFF. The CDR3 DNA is TGTGCCAGCAGCCCGAGGACAGGATTTGAAGCTTTCTTT.